A single sample is the source of the 26 T cell receptor beta chains below, sequenced in a study of spatial heterogeneity in lung cancer. General study results and limits: Counts that tracked tumor mutation counts were those of expanded intratumoral alpha and beta TCRs.

Specified time point: sample taken at primary tumor resection. From the 5' RACE reads, TCRdb called clonotypes with MiXCR, one entry per CDR3 protein. The sample gives several hundred distinct CDR3 sequences, roughly a tenth of which show up once; 55% to 75% is in the top ten. These receptors are not linked to any known antigen. Sequenced here: lung tumor tissue, sampled at surgery. The receptors shown here come from a male donor with early-stage non-small cell lung cancer.

This clonotype counts as large. This beta chain slipped into a library made for alpha chains as a stray read, so its size is not meaningful. The V gene is TRBV7-9, the J gene TRBJ1-4; 8 nucleotides match TRBD1. The V gene end was trimmed by 4 bases and the J gene end by 6 bases; junction bases not matched to a gene: 7. The CDR3 totals 15 residues. Germline V gene lookup returns CDR1 SEHNR and CDR2 FQNEAQ (reference sequence). CDR3 nucleotides: TGTGCCAGCAGCTCTTGGACAGGGCGAGATGAAAAACTGTTTTTT. Amino acids: CASSSWTGRDEKLFF.

Note on this clonotype: This beta chain represents an off-target read in a library built for alpha chains; its size is of limited meaning. The CDR3 spells CASSTPGVLNTEAFF. The CDR3 DNA follows: TGTGCCAGCAGTACCCCTGGGGTGTTGAACACTGAAGCTTTCTTT. The J gene is TRBJ1-1, the V gene TRBV27, with D uncertain. This CDR3 region has 15 residues. The V gene lost 5 bases and the J gene lost 0 bases, with 13 bases spanning the gap. The germline V gene encodes CDR1 MNHEY and CDR2 SMNVEV (reference sequence).

This clonotype is judged medium-sized. This beta chain is a stray sequence in a library constructed for alpha chains; its clone size is not meaningful. The V gene is TRBV6-5, the J gene TRBJ2-3; D gene unclear. Germline loops: CDR1 MNHEY, CDR2 SVGAGI. CDR3 length equals 13 residues. V was shortened by 8 bases and J by 0 bases, with 9 bases between the two germline ends. CDR3 bases: TGTGCCAGCCGGACCGTTAGCACAGATACGCAGTATTTT. Translated, it gives CASRTVSTDTQYF.

In this sample, this clonotype turned up a few times. The size of this beta chain means little, since it is a stray read in a library made for alpha chains. CDR3 nucleotides: TGCAGTGCTAGTCTAGCGGGGAACTCAGATACGCAGTATTTT. The encoded protein is CSASLAGNSDTQYF. The J gene is TRBJ2-3, the V gene TRBV20-1; 9 nucleotides align to TRBD2. This CDR3 is built from 14 residues. Unmatched junction bases numbered 5, after V lost 3 bases and J lost 4 bases. CDR1 is DFQATT, CDR2 SNEGSKA, per germline (reference sequence).

Worth noting for this clonotype: A junction boundary mismatches the germline segment, possibly from a read error. This beta chain is a stray sequence in a library constructed for alpha chains; its clone size is not meaningful. The rearrangement links TRBV29-1 to TRBJ2-2; a possible D gene is TRBD2 (5 bases). Germline CDR1 reads SQVTM; CDR2 reads ANQGSEA. The CDR3 consists of 15 residues. CDR3 bases: TGCAGCGTTGTAGGGCAGAATTCGAACACCGGGGAGCTTTTTTTT. It translates to CSVVGQNSNTGELFF.

This clonotype rates as medium-sized. Within a library made for alpha chains, this beta chain is off target, and its count is uninformative. The chain couples TRBV21-1 to TRBJ2-6. TRBV21-1 is annotated as a pseudogene. This CDR3 contains 14 residues. CDR3 DNA sequence: TGTGCCAGCACCACAGGGACCGGGGCCAACGTCCTGACTTTC. Translation: CASTTGTGANVLTF.

Within the sample, this clonotype is large. This beta chain is a stray sequence in a library constructed for alpha chains; its clone size is not meaningful. The rearrangement links TRBV9 to TRBJ1-1; the match to TRBD1 covers 7 bases. Germline V CDR1 and CDR2: SGDLS, YYNGEE. The CDR3 is 12 amino acids. Losses at the gene ends were 3 bases for V and 8 bases for J; bases not matched to a gene: 4. The CDR3 DNA reads TGTGCCAGCAGCGCTATGACAGGGGAAGCTTTCTTT. It codes for CASSAMTGEAFF.

Remarks on this clonotype: The size of this beta chain means little, since it is a stray read in a library made for alpha chains. The CDR3 protein is CATSDWTAEVGYTF. DNA of the CDR3: TGTGCCACCAGTGACTGGACCGCCGAGGTGGGCTACACCTTC. The genes are TRBV24-1 and TRBJ1-2; no clear D. Looked up from germline, CDR1 is KGHDR and CDR2 is SFDVKD. Between the trimmed V and J ends, which lost 4 bases and 8 bases, there was a span of 16 bases. The CDR3 runs 14 residues.

Points on this clonotype: As an off-target read in a library built for alpha chains, this beta chain has a frequency of little significance. In DNA, the CDR3 is TGCAGTGCAACCGGGACTAGCGGGGCGGGGCATGAGCAGTTCTTC. Amino acid sequence: CSATGTSGAGHEQFF. The rearrangement links TRBV20-1 to TRBJ2-1; the match to TRBD2 covers 13 bases. The V gene's germline CDR1 is DFQATT and CDR2 SNEGSKA (reference sequence). J lost 8 bases, V lost 6 bases, and 10 bases had no gene match. The CDR3 sequence is 15 residues long.

On this clonotype itself: Since the library was made to target alpha chains, this beta chain is a stray read and its abundance is not meaningful. The chain has TRBV3-1 and TRBJ1-3; D gene ambiguous. CDR1 and CDR2 from the germline V gene are LGHDT and YNNKEL (reference sequence). With 3 bases removed from V and 4 bases from J, the gap between germline ends came to 10 bases. The CDR3 spans 14 residues. The CDR3 bases are TGTGCCAGCAGCCATGAGGGCTTCGGAAACACCATATATTTT. It encodes CASSHEGFGNTIYF.

By its share, this clonotype is medium-sized. This beta chain was picked up by a library intended for alpha chains and is off target, so its count carries little meaning. The CDR3 spells CSVNTGGTGELFF. CDR3 coding DNA: TGCAGCGTTAACACAGGGGGTACCGGGGAGCTGTTTTTT. J is TRBJ2-2 and V is TRBV29-1; 8 bases match TRBD1. The junction had 4 bases not matched to a gene; V was cut back by 5 bases and J by 5 bases. The germline CDR1 and CDR2 sequences are SQVTM and ANQGSEA. The CDR3 is 13 residues long.

Comments on this clonotype: The library was prepared for alpha chains; this beta chain is a stray read, so its frequency means little. The rearrangement uses TRBV11-2 and TRBJ2-5; TRBD2 matches at 10 bases. V dropped 1 base and J dropped 5; count of bases not matched to a gene: 16. The germline gives CDR1 SGHAT, CDR2 FQNNGV. This CDR3 is 19 amino acids long. CDR3 in amino acids: CASSLGGLAGAKRGETQYF. DNA of the CDR3: TGTGCCAGCAGCTTAGGAGGGCTAGCGGGAGCCAAACGGGGGGAGACCCAGTACTTC.

By sample fraction, this clonotype is large. Being off target in a library aimed at alpha chains, this beta chain has a size of little meaning. The chain couples TRBV12-3 or TRBV12-4 to TRBJ2-1; D is undetermined. V dropped 3 bases and J dropped 7 bases, with 10 bases sitting between them. The CDR3 is 13 amino acids. CDR3 bases: TGTGCCAGCAGTTTTTACTCGTCGAATGAGCAGTTCTTC. It codes for CASSFYSSNEQFF.

This clonotype ranks as large. As an off-target read in a library built for alpha chains, this beta chain has a frequency of little significance. The rearrangement joins TRBV28 to TRBJ2-1; the match to TRBD1 covers 9 bases. In germline, CDR1 is MDHEN, CDR2 SYDVKM. After removal of 6 bases from V and 10 bases from J, the junction contained 10 bases not matched to a gene. The CDR3 runs to 14 residues. As DNA, the CDR3 is TGTGCCAGCAGCATGACAGGGGGGTATAGCGAGCAGTTCTTC. It encodes CASSMTGGYSEQFF.

By share of the sample, this clonotype is medium-sized. The size of this beta chain means little, since it is a stray read in a library made for alpha chains. The gene calls are TRBV6-4 and TRBJ2-3; unclear D gene. This CDR3 is built from 13 residues. Between the trimmed V and J ends, which lost 8 bases and 0 bases, there was a span of 9 bases. Germline V CDR1 and CDR2: MRHNA, SNTAGT. This chain's CDR3 is CASAEQSTDTQYF. In DNA, the CDR3 is TGTGCCAGCGCGGAACAGAGCACAGATACGCAGTATTTT.

This clonotype was counted a few times. This beta chain is a stray sequence in a library constructed for alpha chains; its clone size is not meaningful. This rearrangement joins TRBV10-3 to TRBJ2-3, with a weak D call TRBD1 (6 bases). V shed 3 bases and J shed 0 bases, with 7 bases lying between them. Per the germline V gene, CDR1 is ENHRY and CDR2 is SYGVKD. The CDR3 totals 14 residues. CDR3 amino acids: CAISDGQSTDTQYF. DNA for the CDR3: TGTGCCATCAGTGACGGACAGAGCACAGATACGCAGTATTTT.

In its sample, this clonotype ranks as medium-sized. A library made for alpha chains picked up this beta chain off target, so its size means little. The rearrangement uses TRBV6-2 or TRBV6-3 and TRBJ2-1; TRBD2 matches at 9 bases. Germline trimming cut 5 bases from V and 6 bases from J; bases unmatched to any gene: 8. Germline loops: CDR1 MNHEY, CDR2 SVGEGT. This CDR3 contains 15 residues. CDR3 region: CASSELAGKSNEQFF. CDR3 bases: TGTGCCAGCAGTGAGCTAGCGGGGAAGTCCAATGAGCAGTTCTTC.

Judged by abundance, this clonotype is large. Little can be read into the size of this beta chain, an off-target read in a library designed for alpha chains. The rearrangement joins TRBV6-5 to TRBJ1-1; no reliable D call. Germline values: CDR1 MNHEY, CDR2 SVGAGI. The CDR3 covers 15 residues. V was shortened by 0 bases and J by 1 base, with 9 bases between the two germline ends. The CDR3 protein is CASSYSEDPNTEAFF. CDR3 coding DNA: TGTGCCAGCAGTTACTCGGAGGATCCGAACACTGAAGCTTTCTTT.

About this clonotype itself: Since it is a stray read in a library aimed at alpha chains, this beta chain has a size that is not meaningful. This sequence joins TRBV5-5 and TRBJ2-3; 13 bases agree with TRBD2. J was trimmed by 4 bases and V by 6 bases; bases with no gene match: 5. Per the germline V gene, CDR1 is SGHKS and CDR2 is YYEKEE (reference sequence). The CDR3 totals 15 residues. CDR3 amino acids: CASTPTSGGSDTQYF. In nucleotides, the CDR3 is TGTGCCAGCACCCCGACTAGCGGGGGGTCAGATACGCAGTATTTT.

Judged by abundance, this clonotype is medium-sized (0.01 to 0.1%). This beta chain came through as a stray read in a library set up for alpha chains, and its size says little. The V call is TRBV5-1, the J call TRBJ1-1, with TRBD1 matching over 8 bases. J lost 5 bases, V lost 3 bases, and 9 bases had no gene match. The CDR3 has 15 amino acids. The germline V gene encodes CDR1 SGHRS and CDR2 YFSETQ. DNA for the CDR3: TGCGCCAGCAGCTCCCGACAGGGGTTGGAAACTGAAGCTTTCTTT. This codes for CASSSRQGLETEAFF.

Comment on this clonotype: Because the library targeted alpha chains, this beta chain is an off-target read whose size means little. The chain employs TRBV5-1 and TRBJ2-7; TRBD2 agrees at 9 bases. The V gene's germline CDR1 is SGHRS and CDR2 YFSETQ. The CDR3 has 14 amino acids. Trimming took 4 bases from V and 5 from J; bases not matched to a gene: 7. The CDR3 loop reads CASSGAGGINEQYF. CDR3 in DNA: TGCGCCAGCAGCGGAGCGGGAGGTATAAACGAGCAGTACTTC.

Within the sample, this clonotype is large. Because the library targeted alpha chains, this beta chain is an off-target read whose size means little. V and J are TRBV2 and TRBJ2-2; D is uncertain. The germline CDR1 and CDR2 sequences are SNHLY and FYNNEI. V dropped 3 bases and J dropped 3 bases, with 2 bases sitting between them. The CDR3 extends over 12 amino acids. CDR3 amino acids: CASSDDTGELFF. DNA of the CDR3: TGTGCCAGCAGTGACGACACCGGGGAGCTGTTTTTT.

By frequency in the sample, this clonotype is large. Being off target in a library aimed at alpha chains, this beta chain has a size of little meaning. Here the CDR3 DNA reads TGTGCCAGCAGCCTGAGCGGGGCTAGCACAGATACGCAGTATTTT. This translates into CASSLSGASTDTQYF. V and J are TRBV5-4 and TRBJ2-3, with 7 bases lining up with TRBD2. Trimming at V came to 4 bases and at J to 0 bases, leaving 5 bases not matched to a gene. CDR3 length: 15 amino acids. In germline, CDR1 is SGHNT, CDR2 YYREEE (reference sequence).

By proportion, this clonotype is medium-sized (0.01 to 0.1%). Since it is a stray read in a library aimed at alpha chains, this beta chain has a size that is not meaningful. This sequence joins TRBV7-9 and TRBJ2-5, with a possible D match to TRBD2 (7 bases). CDR1 is SEHNR and CDR2 is FQNEAQ in the germline V gene (reference sequence). Trimming stripped 7 bases from V and 10 bases from J, with 25 bases between. This CDR3 region has 15 residues. The CDR3 DNA reads TGTGCCAGCATCCAAGAGGGCGGGGGCGCCGGGGGCCAGTACTTC. Its protein product is CASIQEGGGAGGQYF.

This clonotype is large (0.1 to 1%) in the sample. This beta chain is a stray sequence in a library constructed for alpha chains; its clone size is not meaningful. V gene TRBV5-1 combines with J gene TRBJ2-7, with D tentatively TRBD2 (5 bases). V shed 3 bases and J shed 10 bases, with 17 bases lying between them. CDR3 size: 13 residues. Germline assignment: CDR1 SGHRS and CDR2 YFSETQ. The CDR3 spells CASSSERPGVQYF. CDR3 in DNA: TGCGCCAGCAGCTCAGAGCGCCCCGGGGTACAGTACTTC.

This clonotype ranks as medium-sized. This beta chain represents an off-target read in a library built for alpha chains; its size is of limited meaning. The CDR3 DNA is TGCGCCAGCAGTGAAGGAATGAGCCATGAGACAGATACGCAGTATTTT. Amino acid sequence: CASSEGMSHETDTQYF. The genes are TRBV10-1 and TRBJ2-3; D not certain. CDR3 length equals 16 residues. CDR1 is WNHNN, CDR2 SYGVQD, per germline (reference sequence). V was shortened by 3 bases and J by 3 bases, with 16 bases between the two germline ends.